This TCR beta chain was recorded in a study of blood T cell repertoires in COVID-19. As for the study in general: Samples of COVID-19 (acute and convalescent) were obtained from the United States, Italy and Spain. T cells, B-cell-depleted T cells, or PBMCs supplied cDNA or gDNA.

This CDR3 is 12 amino acids long. CDR1 SNHLY and CDR2 FYNNEI come from the germline V gene. After removal of 7 bases from V and 6 bases from J, the junction contained 3 bases not matched to a gene. How the authors handled the data: Amplification with reference gene primers provided the estimates of nucleated cell counts. Libraries were prepared by immunoSEQ multiplex PCR; TCRdb keeps only in-frame clonotypes and omits some of them. V and J calls and clone size are copied from that table; D and trimming were computed from the DNA. The table has around 190,000 clones, roughly 90% seen once. In assigning cohorts, the study relied on participant-reported clinical history.

The chain has TRBV2 and TRBJ2-1; 7 bases fit TRBD2. The material sequenced was PBMCs or T cells enriched from blood (not recorded which). This receptor was taken from a man aged 18-30 years with acute COVID-19. The CDR3 DNA reads as TGTGCCAGCAAGTGGGAGGGCAATGAGCAGTTCTTC. Translation: CASKWEGNEQFF. Full variable domain (rest looked up from reference TRBV2 and TRBJ2-1): EPEVTQTPSHQVTQMGQEVILRCVPISNHLYFYWYRQILGQKVEFLVSFYNNEISEKSEIFDDQFSVERPDGSNFTLKIRSTKLEDSAMYFCASKWEGNEQFFGPGTRLTVL.